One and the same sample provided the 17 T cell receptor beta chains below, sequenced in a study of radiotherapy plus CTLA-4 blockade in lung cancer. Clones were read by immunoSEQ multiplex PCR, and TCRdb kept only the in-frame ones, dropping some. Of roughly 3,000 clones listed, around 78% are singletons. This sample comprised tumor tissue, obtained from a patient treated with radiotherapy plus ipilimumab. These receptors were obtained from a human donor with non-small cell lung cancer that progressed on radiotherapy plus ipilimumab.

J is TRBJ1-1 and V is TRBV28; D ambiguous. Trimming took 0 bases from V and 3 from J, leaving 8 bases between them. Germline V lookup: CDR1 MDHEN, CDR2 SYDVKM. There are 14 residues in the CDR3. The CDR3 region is CASSLWLGDTEAFF. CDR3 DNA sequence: TGTGCCAGCAGTTTATGGCTGGGTGACACTGAAGCTTTCTTT.

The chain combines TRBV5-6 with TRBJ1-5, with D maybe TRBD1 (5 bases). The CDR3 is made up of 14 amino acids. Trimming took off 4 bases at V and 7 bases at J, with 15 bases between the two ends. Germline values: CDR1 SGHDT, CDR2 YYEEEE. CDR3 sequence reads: CASSDGQIEQPQHF. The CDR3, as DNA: TGTGCCAGCAGCGACGGACAAATCGAGCAGCCCCAGCATTTT.

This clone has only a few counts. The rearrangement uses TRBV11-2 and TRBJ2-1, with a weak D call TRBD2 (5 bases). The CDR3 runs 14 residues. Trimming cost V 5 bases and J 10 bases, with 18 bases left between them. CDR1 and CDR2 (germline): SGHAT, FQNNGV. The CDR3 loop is CASSPSPLGEEQFF. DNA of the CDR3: TGTGCCAGCAGCCCATCTCCCTTGGGAGAGGAGCAGTTCTTC.

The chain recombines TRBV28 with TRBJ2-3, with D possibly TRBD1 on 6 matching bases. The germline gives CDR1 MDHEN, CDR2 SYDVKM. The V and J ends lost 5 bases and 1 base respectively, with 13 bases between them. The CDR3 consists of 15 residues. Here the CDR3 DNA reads TGTGCCAGCAGTCCACAGGGAAGCGGCACAGATACGCAGTATTTT. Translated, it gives CASSPQGSGTDTQYF.

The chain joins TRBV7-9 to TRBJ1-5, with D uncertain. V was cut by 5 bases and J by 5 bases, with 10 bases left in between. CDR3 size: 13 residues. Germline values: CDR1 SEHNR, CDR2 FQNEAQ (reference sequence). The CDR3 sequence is CASSRDLYQPQHF. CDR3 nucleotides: TGTGCCAGCAGCCGAGACCTCTATCAGCCCCAGCATTTT.

CDR3 coding DNA: TGTGCCAGCAGTCTGAGGAGATCTGGAAACACCATATATTTT. Amino acid sequence: CASSLRRSGNTIYF. V and J are TRBV5-6 and TRBJ1-3, with D hard to call. The V gene lost 5 bases and the J gene lost 1 base, with 10 bases spanning the gap. Per germline, CDR1 SGHDT and CDR2 YYEEEE. The CDR3 totals 14 residues.

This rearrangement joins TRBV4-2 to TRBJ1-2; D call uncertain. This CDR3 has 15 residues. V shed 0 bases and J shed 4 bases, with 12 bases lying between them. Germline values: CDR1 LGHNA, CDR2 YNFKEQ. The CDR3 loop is CASSQDPQEVYGYTF. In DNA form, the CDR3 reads TGTGCCAGCAGCCAAGATCCCCAGGAAGTCTATGGCTACACCTTC.

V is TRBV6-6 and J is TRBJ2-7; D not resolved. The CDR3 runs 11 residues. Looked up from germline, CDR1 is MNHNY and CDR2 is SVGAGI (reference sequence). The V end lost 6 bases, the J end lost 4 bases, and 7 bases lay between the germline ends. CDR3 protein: CASSAGYEQYF. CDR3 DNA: TGTGCCAGCAGCGCTGGGTACGAGCAGTACTTC.

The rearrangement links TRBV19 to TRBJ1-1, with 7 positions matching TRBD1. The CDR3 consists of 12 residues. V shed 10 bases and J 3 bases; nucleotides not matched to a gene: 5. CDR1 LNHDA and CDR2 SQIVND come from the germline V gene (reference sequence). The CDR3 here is CATLDRDTEAFF. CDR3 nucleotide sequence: TGTGCCACCTTAGACAGGGACACTGAAGCTTTCTTT.

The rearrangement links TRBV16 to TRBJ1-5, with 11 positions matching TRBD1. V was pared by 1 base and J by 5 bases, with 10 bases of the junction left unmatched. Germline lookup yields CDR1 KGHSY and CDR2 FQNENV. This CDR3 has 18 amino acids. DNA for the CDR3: TGTGCCAGCAGCCAATTTCCGGGACAGGGGGGAGCCGATCAGCCCCAGCATTTT. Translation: CASSQFPGQGGADQPQHF.

Here the CDR3 reads CASSPRGSGYTF. The CDR3 region has the DNA TGTGCCAGCAGCCCGAGGGGATCCGGCTACACCTTC. This sequence joins TRBV5-4 and TRBJ1-2; D might be TRBD1 (5 bases). CDR1 and CDR2 (germline): SGHNT, YYREEE (reference sequence). The CDR3 has 12 residues. V gave up 4 bases and J gave up 8 bases, with 12 bases separating them.

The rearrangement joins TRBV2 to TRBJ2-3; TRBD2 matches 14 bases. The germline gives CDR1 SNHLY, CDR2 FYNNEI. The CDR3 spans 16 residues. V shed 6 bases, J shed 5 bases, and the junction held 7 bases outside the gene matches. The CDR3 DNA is TGTGCCAGCAGGCCCGGGACTAGCGGGAGAGTAGATACGCAGTATTTT. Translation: CASRPGTSGRVDTQYF. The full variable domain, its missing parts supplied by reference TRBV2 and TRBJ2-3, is EPEVTQTPSHQVTQMGQEVILRCVPISNHLYFYWYRQILGQKVEFLVSFYNNEISEKSEIFDDQFSVERPDGSNFTLKIRSTKLEDSAMYFCASRPGTSGRVDTQYFGPGTRLTVL.

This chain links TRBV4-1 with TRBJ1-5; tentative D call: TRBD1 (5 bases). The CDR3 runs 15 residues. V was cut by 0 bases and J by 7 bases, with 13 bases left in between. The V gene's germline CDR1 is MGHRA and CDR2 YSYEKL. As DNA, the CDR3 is TGCGCCAGCAGCCAAGAACGGCAGGGACGACAGCCCCAGCATTTT. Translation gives CASSQERQGRQPQHF.

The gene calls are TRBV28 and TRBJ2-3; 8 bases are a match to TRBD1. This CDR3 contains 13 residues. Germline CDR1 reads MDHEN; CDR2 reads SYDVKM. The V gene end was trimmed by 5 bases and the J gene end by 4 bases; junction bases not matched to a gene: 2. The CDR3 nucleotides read TGTGCCAGCAGTGGACAGGGCCCAGATACGCAGTATTTT. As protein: CASSGQGPDTQYF.

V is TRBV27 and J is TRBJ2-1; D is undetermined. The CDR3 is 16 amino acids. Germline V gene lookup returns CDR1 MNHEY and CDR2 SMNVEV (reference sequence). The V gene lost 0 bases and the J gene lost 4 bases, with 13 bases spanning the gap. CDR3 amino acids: CASSLSTVFIYNEQFF. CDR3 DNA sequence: TGTGCCAGCAGTTTATCCACAGTGTTTATATACAATGAGCAGTTCTTC.

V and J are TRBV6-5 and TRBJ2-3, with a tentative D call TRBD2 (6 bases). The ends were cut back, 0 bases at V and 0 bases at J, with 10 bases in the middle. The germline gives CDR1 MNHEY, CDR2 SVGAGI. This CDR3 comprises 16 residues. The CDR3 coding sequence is TGTGCCAGCAGTTACTCGGGGAGGTCTAGCACAGATACGCAGTATTTT. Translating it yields CASSYSGRSSTDTQYF.

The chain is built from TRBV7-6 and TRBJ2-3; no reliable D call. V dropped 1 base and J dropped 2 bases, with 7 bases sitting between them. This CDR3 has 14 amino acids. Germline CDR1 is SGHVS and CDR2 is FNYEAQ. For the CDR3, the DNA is TGTGCCAGCAGCTTAGACTCATCCACAGATACGCAGTATTTT. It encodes CASSLDSSTDTQYF. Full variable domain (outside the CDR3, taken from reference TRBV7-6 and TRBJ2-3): GAGVSQSPRYKVTKRGQDVALRCDPISGHVSLYWYRQALGQGPEFLTYFNYEAQQDKSGLPNDRFSAERPEGSISTLTIQRTEQRDSAMYRCASSLDSSTDTQYFGPGTRLTVL.